The rows below give T cell receptor beta chains drawn from one sample of a study of identical twins. From the 5' RACE reads, TCRdb called clonotypes with MiXCR, one entry per CDR3 protein. Of some 590,000 distinct CDR3 sequences listed, around a tenth are singletons. Separately, the same data were catalogued under a study of yellow fever vaccine responses in identical twins.

Sequences were obtained from PBMCs. These receptors all come from a woman aged 18-29 years in good health. The CDR3 runs from the conserved cysteine through the conserved F or W. D genes are given only for firm matches. A row's size may be missing; if present it is once, few, many or a size class.

J gene	D gene	V gene	clone size	CDR3 length	CDR3 DNA	CDR3 protein
TRBJ1-1	TRBD1	TRBV4-2	many	15	TGTGCCAGCAGCCAGGGGGACAGGGCATCCACTGAAGCTTTCTTT	CASSQGDRASTEAFF
TRBJ2-7	TRBD2	TRBV7-2	many	16	TGTGCCAGCAGCTTACCTCTAGCGGGGGGCTCGTACGAGCAGTACTTC	CASSLPLAGGSYEQYF
TRBJ2-3	TRBD1	TRBV5-1	NA	18	TGCGCCAGCAGCTTCACCGGTGGACAGGGGTTGGAATCAGATACGCAGTATTTT	CASSFTGGQGLESDTQYF
TRBJ1-2	NA	TRBV24-1	NA	13	TGTGCCACCAGTGATACAAGTATCTATGGCTACACCTTC	CATSDTSIYGYTF
TRBJ1-6	NA	TRBV10-3	many	16	TGTGCCATCAGTGACGGCTCTATCGATTATAATTCACCCCTCCACTTT	CAISDGSIDYNSPLHF
TRBJ1-2	NA	TRBV4-3	few	14	TGCGCCAGCAGCCAAGATTCGGGAGGCTATGGCTACACCTTC	CASSQDSGGYGYTF
TRBJ2-1	NA	TRBV4-2	NA	16	TGTGCCAGCAGGGTGAAGGACGGGCCGGACTACAATGAGCAGTTCTTC	CASRVKDGPDYNEQFF
TRBJ2-7	TRBD1	TRBV6-5	few	16	TGTGCCAGCAGTTGGACAGGGGGCCCCCCAGCGTACGAGCAGTACTTC	CASSWTGGPPAYEQYF
TRBJ2-7	NA	TRBV30	few	15	TGTGCCTGGACCCCCCCGGGACGCGCCTCCTACGAGCAGTACTTC	CAWTPPGRASYEQYF
TRBJ2-7	NA	TRBV6-9	NA	15	TGTGCCAAGTCGGATGACAGCTCGGTATCCTACGAGCAGTACTTC	CAKSDDSSVSYEQYF
TRBJ2-2	NA	TRBV20-1	many	15	TGCAGTGCTAGACTAACAGGGCAGAACACCGGGGAGCTGTTTTTT	CSARLTGQNTGELFF
TRBJ2-1	NA	TRBV30	NA	12	TGTGCCTGGAGTACCGAGGGCTGGGAGCAGTTCTTC	CAWSTEGWEQFF
TRBJ2-7	TRBD1	TRBV7-9	NA	14	TGTGCCAGCAGCCCCGGGGACAGCGTCTACGAGCAGTACTTC	CASSPGDSVYEQYF
TRBJ2-1	TRBD2	TRBV20-1	many	14	TGCAGCGCCACCGGGACTAGCCTTTTGAATGAGCAGTTCTTC	CSATGTSLLNEQFF
TRBJ2-7	NA	TRBV11-2	NA	15	TGTGCCAGCAGCTTATACCCGGGACATTTCCACGAGCAGTACTTC	CASSLYPGHFHEQYF
TRBJ2-7	NA	TRBV14	NA	12	TGTGCCAGCAGCCAAGGGGGGGCGGCGCAGTACTTC	CASSQGGAAQYF
TRBJ2-4	NA	TRBV4-2	few	16	TGTGCCAGCAGCCAAGATGCGATCCTAGCCAAAAACATTCAGTACTTC	CASSQDAILAKNIQYF
TRBJ2-5	NA	TRBV15	NA	15	TGTGCCACCAGCAGAGCCGCCAGCGCGAGGGAGACCCAGTACTTC	CATSRAASARETQYF
TRBJ2-7	NA	TRBV7-2	many	14	TGTGCCAGCAGCTATATGACAGGAAACTACGAGCAGTACTTC	CASSYMTGNYEQYF
TRBJ2-3	TRBD2	TRBV27	few	20	TGTGCCAGCAGCCCACACATCCTGACACCCCTGGTAGCGGGAGTGGATACGCAGTATTTT	CASSPHILTPLVAGVDTQYF
TRBJ1-1	TRBD1	TRBV7-8	many	15	TGTGCCAGCAGCTCCTGGACAGGGGCGAACACTGAAGCTTTCTTT	CASSSWTGANTEAFF
TRBJ2-7	NA	TRBV5-1	few	15	TGTGCCAGCAGCCTCGAATGGGGTAGCTCCTACGAGCAGTACTTC	CASSLEWGSSYEQYF
TRBJ2-2	NA	TRBV29-1	NA	13	TGCAGCGTTGAGACAGGAGGGGCCGGGGAGCTGTTTTTT	CSVETGGAGELFF
TRBJ2-2	NA	TRBV14	NA	17	TGTGCCAGCAGCCAAGATCGAACAGGGCTCTACACCGGGGAGCTGTTTTTT	CASSQDRTGLYTGELFF
TRBJ2-3	NA	TRBV4-3	NA	16	TGCGCCAGCGGCCAGAGGGGTTCGGGCTCCACAGATACGCAGTATTTT	CASGQRGSGSTDTQYF
TRBJ2-7	NA	TRBV7-7	many	13	TGTGCTAGCAGCTACCAACTACTTGGTGAGCAGTACTTC	CASSYQLLGEQYF
TRBJ1-6	NA	TRBV2	many	15	TGTGCCAGCACGCGTCCAGGACAGATTTATTCACCCCTCCACTTT	CASTRPGQIYSPLHF
TRBJ2-7	NA	TRBV12-3/TRBV12-4	NA	14	TGTGCCAGCAGTTTTTTGTCTGGGGGCAGCGAGCAGTACTTC	CASSFLSGGSEQYF
TRBJ2-1	NA	TRBV10-2	few	13	TGCGCCAGCAGACGGACAGGGAGGGATGAGCAGTTCTTC	CASRRTGRDEQFF
TRBJ2-6	NA	TRBV7-2	NA	14	TGTGCCAGCACCATAGGGTCTGGGGCCAACGTCCTGACTTTC	CASTIGSGANVLTF
TRBJ2-7	NA	TRBV6-5	NA	15	TGTGCCAGCAGTTACTCGGGGATTGATTCCTACGAGCGGTACTTC	CASSYSGIDSYERYF
TRBJ2-1	TRBD1	TRBV7-9	few	14	TGTGCCAGCAGCCGGACAGGGATCTACAATGAGCAGTTCTTC	CASSRTGIYNEQFF
TRBJ2-1	NA	TRBV24-1	NA	15	TGTGCCACCAGTGACGCGTCCCAGACAGACAATGAGCAGTTCTTC	CATSDASQTDNEQFF